This T cell receptor (beta chain) emerged from a study of T cell changes during pregnancy in multiple sclerosis. This clone was seen once. Generated by immunoSEQ multiplex PCR, the TCRdb table keeps only in-frame clones and is missing some. The data contain approximately 72,000 clones, about 94% of them seen just once; the ten biggest clones take up 1.5% to 2%. Trimming shortened V by 2 bases and J by 2 bases, and 9 bases separated the two germline ends. Germline V gene lookup returns CDR1 MDHEN and CDR2 SYDVKM. CDR3 length equals 14 residues. This receptor was obtained from a female donor in good health, enrolled as a control in a pregnancy study. V and J are TRBV28 and TRBJ1-1; D remains unclear. Sample: peripheral blood, taken in the first trimester of pregnancy. Written as DNA, the CDR3 is TGTGCCAGCAGTTTAGAAGGAGTTAACACTGAAGCTTTCTTT. It encodes CASSLEGVNTEAFF.